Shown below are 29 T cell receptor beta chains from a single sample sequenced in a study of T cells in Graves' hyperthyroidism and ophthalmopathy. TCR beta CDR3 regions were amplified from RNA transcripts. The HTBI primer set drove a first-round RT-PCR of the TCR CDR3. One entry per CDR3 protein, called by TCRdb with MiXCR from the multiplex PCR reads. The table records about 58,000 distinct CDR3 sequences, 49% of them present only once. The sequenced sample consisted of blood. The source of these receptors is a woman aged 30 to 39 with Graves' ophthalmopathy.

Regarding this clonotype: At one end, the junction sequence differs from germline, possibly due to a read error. The chain's CDR3 is CASSELALSETQHF. The CDR3 DNA reads as TGTGCCAGCAGCGAATTAGCCCTCTCAGAGACCCAGCACTTC. The rearrangement joins TRBV2 to TRBJ2-5; D remains ambiguous. This CDR3 is 14 amino acids long. Germline values: CDR1 SNHLY, CDR2 FYNNEI.

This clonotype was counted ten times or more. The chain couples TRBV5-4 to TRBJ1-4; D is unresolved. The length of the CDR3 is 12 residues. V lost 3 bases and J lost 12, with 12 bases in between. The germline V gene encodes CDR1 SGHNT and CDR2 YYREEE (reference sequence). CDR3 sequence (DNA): TGTGCCAGCAGCTACGACGCCATTGAACTGTTTTTT. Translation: CASSYDAIELFF.

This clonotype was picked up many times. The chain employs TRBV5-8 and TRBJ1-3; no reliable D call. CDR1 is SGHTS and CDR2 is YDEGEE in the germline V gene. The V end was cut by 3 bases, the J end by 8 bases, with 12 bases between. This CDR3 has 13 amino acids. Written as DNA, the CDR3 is TGTGCCAGCAGCTACCCCCGAGAGGACACCATATATTTT. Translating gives CASSYPREDTIYF.

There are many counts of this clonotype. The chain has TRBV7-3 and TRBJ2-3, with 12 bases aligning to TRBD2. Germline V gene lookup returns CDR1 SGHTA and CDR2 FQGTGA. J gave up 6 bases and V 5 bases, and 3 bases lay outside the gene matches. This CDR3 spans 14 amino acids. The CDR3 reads CASSMTSGSDTQYF. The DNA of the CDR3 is TGTGCCAGCAGCATGACTAGCGGGAGTGATACGCAGTATTTT.

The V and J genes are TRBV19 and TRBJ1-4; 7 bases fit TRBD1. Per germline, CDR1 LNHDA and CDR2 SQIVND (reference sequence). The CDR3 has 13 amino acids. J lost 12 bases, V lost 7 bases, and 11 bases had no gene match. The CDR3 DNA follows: TGTGCCAGTACCACCGGGACAGCTCGAGAACTGTTTTTT. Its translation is CASTTGTARELFF. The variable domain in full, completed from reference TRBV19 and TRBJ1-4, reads DGGITQSPKYLFRKEGQNVTLSCEQNLNHDAMYWYRQDPGQGLRLIYYSQIVNDFQKGDIAEGYSVSREKKESFPLTVTSAQKNPTAFYLCASTTGTARELFFGSGTQLSVL.

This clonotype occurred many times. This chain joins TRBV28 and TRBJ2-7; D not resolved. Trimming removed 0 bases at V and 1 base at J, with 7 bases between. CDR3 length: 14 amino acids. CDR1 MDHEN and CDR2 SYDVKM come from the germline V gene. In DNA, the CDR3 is TGTGCCAGCAGTTTATGGTCCAGATCCTACGAGCAGTACTTC. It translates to CASSLWSRSYEQYF.

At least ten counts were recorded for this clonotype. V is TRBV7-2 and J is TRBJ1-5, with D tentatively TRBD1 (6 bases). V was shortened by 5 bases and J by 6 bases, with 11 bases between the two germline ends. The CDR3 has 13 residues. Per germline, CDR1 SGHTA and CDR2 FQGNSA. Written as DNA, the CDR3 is TGTGCCAGCAGCCTCAGGGGTAGTCAGCCCCAGCATTTT. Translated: CASSLRGSQPQHF.

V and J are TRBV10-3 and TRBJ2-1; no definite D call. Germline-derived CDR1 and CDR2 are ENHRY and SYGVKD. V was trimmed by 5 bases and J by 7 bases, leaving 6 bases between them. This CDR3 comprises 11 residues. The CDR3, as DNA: TGTGCCATCAGTTGGTGGAATGAGCAGTTCTTC. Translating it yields CAISWWNEQFF.

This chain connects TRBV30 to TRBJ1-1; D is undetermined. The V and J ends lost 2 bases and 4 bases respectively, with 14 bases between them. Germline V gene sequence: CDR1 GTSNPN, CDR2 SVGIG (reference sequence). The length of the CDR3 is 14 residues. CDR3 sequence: CAWSWVGSFTEAFF. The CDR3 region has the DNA TGTGCCTGGAGTTGGGTAGGGTCTTTCACTGAAGCTTTCTTT.

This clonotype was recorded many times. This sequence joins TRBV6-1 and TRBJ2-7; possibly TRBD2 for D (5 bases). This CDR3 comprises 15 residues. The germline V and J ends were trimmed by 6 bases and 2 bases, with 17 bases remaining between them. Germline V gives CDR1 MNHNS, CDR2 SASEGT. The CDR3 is CASSGMEADAYEQYF. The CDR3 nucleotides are TGTGCCAGCAGCGGAATGGAAGCGGACGCCTACGAGCAGTACTTC.

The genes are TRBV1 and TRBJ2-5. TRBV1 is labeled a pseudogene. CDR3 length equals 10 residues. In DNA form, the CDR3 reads TGCACCAGCAGCCCGGCACCCCAGTACTTC. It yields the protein CTSSPAPQYF.

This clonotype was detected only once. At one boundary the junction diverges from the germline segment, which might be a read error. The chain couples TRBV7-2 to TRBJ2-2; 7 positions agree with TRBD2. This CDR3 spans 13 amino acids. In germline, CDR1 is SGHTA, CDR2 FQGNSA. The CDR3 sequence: CASRSRMGGELFF. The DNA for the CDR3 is TGTGCCAGCAGATCGAGGATGGGGGGGGAGTTGTTTTTT.

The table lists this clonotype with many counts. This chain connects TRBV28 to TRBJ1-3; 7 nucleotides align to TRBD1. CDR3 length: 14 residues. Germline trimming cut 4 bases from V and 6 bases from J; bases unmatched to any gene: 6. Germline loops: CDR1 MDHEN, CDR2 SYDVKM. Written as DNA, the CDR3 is TGTGCCAGCAGTTCCGGGACAGCTAAAAACACCATATATTTT. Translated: CASSSGTAKNTIYF.

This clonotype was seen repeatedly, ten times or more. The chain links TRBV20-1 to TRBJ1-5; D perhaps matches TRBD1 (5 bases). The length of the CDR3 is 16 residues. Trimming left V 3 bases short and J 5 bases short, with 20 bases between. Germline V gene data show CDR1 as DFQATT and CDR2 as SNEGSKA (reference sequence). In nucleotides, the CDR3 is TGCAGTGCTAGTTCGGTGAGGGGAGGTTATCATCAGCCCCAGCATTTT. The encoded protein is CSASSVRGGYHQPQHF.

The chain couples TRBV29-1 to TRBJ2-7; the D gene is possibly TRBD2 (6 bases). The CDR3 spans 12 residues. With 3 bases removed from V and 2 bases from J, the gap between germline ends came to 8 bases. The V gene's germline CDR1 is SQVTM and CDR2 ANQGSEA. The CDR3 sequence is CSVEEGPYEQYF. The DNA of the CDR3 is TGCAGCGTTGAGGAGGGGCCCTACGAGCAGTACTTC.

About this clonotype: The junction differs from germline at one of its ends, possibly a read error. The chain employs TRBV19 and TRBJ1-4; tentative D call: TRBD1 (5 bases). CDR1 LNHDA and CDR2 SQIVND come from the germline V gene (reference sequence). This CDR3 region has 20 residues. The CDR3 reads CASSTSPGLLQRATKEKLFF. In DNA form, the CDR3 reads TGCGCCAGTAGTACCTCCCCGGGACTCTTACAGAGGGCAACTAAGGAAAAACTGTTTTTT.

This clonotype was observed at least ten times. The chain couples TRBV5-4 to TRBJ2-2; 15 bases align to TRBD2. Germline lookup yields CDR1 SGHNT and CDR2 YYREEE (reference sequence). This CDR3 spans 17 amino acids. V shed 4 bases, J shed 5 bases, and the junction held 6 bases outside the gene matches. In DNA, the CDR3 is TGTGCCAGCAGCACGGGGACTAGCGGGAGGAAGACCGGGGAGCTGTTTTTT. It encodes CASSTGTSGRKTGELFF.

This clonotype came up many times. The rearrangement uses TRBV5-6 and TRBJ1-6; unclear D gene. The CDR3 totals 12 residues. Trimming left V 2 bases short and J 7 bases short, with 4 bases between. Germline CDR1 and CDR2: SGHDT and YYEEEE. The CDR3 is CASSFPNSPLHF. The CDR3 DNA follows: TGTGCCAGCAGCTTTCCCAATTCACCCCTCCACTTT.

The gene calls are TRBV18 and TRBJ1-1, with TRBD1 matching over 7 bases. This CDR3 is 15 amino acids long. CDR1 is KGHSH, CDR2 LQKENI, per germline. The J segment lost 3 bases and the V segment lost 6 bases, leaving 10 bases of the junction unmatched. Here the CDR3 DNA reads TGTGCCAGCTCGTCTCAGACAGGGCGTGACACTGAAGCTTTCTTT. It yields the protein CASSSQTGRDTEAFF.

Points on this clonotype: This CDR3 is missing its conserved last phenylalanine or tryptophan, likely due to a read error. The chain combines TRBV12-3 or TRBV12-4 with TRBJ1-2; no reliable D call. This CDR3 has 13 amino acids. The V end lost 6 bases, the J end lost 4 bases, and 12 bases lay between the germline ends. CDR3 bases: TGTGCCAGCAGCCACACATTAGCCTATGGCTACACCCTC. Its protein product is CASSHTLAYGYTL.

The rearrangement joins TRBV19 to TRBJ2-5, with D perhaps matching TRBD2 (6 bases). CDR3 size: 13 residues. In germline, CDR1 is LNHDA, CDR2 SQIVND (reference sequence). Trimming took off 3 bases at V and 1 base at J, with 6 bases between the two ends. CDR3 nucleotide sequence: TGTGCCAGTAGTATGGGGGGCCAAGAGACCCAGTACTTC. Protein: CASSMGGQETQYF.

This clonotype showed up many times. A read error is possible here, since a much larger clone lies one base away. The CDR3 here is CASSPLGSGSAGELFF. The CDR3 DNA reads TGTGCCAGCAGCCCCCTGGGTAGCGGGAGTGCCGGGGAGCTGTTTTTT. The J gene is TRBJ2-2, the V gene TRBV7-3; TRBD2 matches at 9 bases. The V segment lost 5 bases and the J segment 6 bases; nucleotides outside the gene matches: 10. CDR3 length: 16 residues. Germline CDR1 SGHTA, CDR2 FQGTGA. Full variable domain (missing parts from reference TRBV7-3 and TRBJ2-2): GAGVSQTPSNKVTEKGKYVELRCDPISGHTALYWYRQSLGQGPEFLIYFQGTGAADDSGLPNDRFFAVRPEGSVSTLKIQRTERGDSAVYLCASSPLGSGSAGELFFGEGSRLTVL.

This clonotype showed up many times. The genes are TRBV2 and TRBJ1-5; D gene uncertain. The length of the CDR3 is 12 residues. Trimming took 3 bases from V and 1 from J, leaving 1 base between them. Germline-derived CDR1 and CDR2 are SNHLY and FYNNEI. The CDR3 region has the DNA TGTGCCAGCAGTGAGAGCAATCAGCCCCAGCATTTT. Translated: CASSESNQPQHF.

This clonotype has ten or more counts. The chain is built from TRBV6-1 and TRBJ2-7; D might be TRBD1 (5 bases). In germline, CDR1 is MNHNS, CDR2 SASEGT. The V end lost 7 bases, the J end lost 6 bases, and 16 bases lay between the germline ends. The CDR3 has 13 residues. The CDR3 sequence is CASTEQEFSEQYF. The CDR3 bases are TGTGCCAGCACAGAACAGGAGTTTTCCGAGCAGTACTTC.

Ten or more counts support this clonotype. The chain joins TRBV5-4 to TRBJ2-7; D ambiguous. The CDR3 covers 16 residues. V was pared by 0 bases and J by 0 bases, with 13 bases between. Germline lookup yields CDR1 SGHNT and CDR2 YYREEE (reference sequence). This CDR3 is CASSLGSDLSSYEQYF. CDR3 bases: TGTGCCAGCAGCTTGGGGAGCGACTTGAGCTCCTACGAGCAGTACTTC. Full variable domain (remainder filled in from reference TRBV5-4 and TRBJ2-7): ETGVTQSPTHLIKTRGQQVTLRCSSQSGHNTVSWYQQALGQGPQFIFQYYREEENGRGNFPPRFSGLQFPNYSSELNVNALELDDSALYLCASSLGSDLSSYEQYFGPGTRLTVT.

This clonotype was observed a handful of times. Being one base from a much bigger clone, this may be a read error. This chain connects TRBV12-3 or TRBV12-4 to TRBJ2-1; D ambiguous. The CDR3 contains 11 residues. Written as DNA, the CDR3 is TGTGCCAGCAGTTTTCTTCAGGAGCAGTCCTTC. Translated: CASSFLQEQSF.

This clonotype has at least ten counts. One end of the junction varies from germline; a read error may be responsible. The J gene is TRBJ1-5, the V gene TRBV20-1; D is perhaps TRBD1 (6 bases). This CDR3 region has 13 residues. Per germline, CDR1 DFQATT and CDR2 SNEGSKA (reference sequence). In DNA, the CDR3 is TGCAGTGCTAGTACGGACAGCAATCGGCCCCAGCATTTT. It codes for CSASTDSNRPQHF.

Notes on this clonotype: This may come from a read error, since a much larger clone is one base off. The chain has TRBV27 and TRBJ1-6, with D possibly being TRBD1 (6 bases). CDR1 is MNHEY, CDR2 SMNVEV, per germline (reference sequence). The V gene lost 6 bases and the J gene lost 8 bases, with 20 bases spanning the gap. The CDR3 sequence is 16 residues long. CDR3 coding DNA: TGTGCCAGCAGAGCAGGGGTCGCCAGGTTTGATTCACCCCTCCACTTT. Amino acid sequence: CASRAGVARFDSPLHF.

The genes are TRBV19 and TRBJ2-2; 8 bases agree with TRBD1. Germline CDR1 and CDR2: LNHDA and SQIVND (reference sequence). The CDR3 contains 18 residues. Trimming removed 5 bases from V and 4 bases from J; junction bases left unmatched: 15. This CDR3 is CASSLPGAGGIVTGELFF. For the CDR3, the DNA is TGTGCCAGTAGTCTCCCGGGGGCAGGGGGCATTGTCACCGGGGAGCTGTTTTTT.